The 9 T cell receptor beta chains below were found in one sample sequenced in a study of CD8+ T cells in alopecia areata. Treatment indicated: oral pan-JAK inhibitor, 5-10 mg twice daily. Sequencing used cDNA as its template, made by extracting RNA and reverse transcribing it. The method was immunoSEQ multiplex PCR; TCRdb's version includes in-frame clones alone and lacks a portion of them. The sample has roughly 200,000 clones, about three fifths seen once. The material was CD8+ T cells sorted from blood, obtained at week 24, from a patient treated with tofacitinib. The origin of the receptors is a human donor with alopecia areata.

Only a few counts were recorded for this clone. The J gene is TRBJ2-2, the V gene TRBV12-5; D not certain. The CDR3 runs 12 residues. CDR1 and CDR2 (germline): LGHNT, FRNRAP. V was pared by 7 bases and J by 0 bases, with 3 bases between. Here the CDR3 reads CASAPNTGELFF. The CDR3, as DNA: TGTGCTAGTGCCCCGAACACCGGGGAGCTGTTTTTT. Variable domain in full (rest from reference TRBV12-5 and TRBJ2-2): DARVTQTPRHKVTEMGQEVTMRCQPILGHNTVFWYRQTMMQGLELLAYFRNRAPLDDSGMPKDRFSAEMPDATLATLKIQPSEPRDSAVYFCASAPNTGELFFGEGSRLTVL.

The rearrangement links TRBV19 to TRBJ1-2; D gene uncertain. The V and J ends lost 3 bases and 0 bases respectively, with 8 bases between them. The CDR3 totals 14 residues. The germline CDR1 and CDR2 sequences are LNHDA and SQIVND (reference sequence). The CDR3 bases are TGTGCCAGTAGTATTGACGGTACTAACTATGGCTACACCTTC. As protein: CASSIDGTNYGYTF.

The V and J genes are TRBV4-1 and TRBJ2-7, with 7 bases fitting TRBD2. V was pared by 1 base and J by 2 bases, with 5 bases of the junction left unmatched. The CDR3 has 15 residues. CDR1 and CDR2 from the germline V gene are MGHRA and YSYEKL. The DNA of the CDR3 is TGCGCCAGCAGCCAAGGGGTAGCGGGTACCTACGAGCAGTACTTC. As protein: CASSQGVAGTYEQYF.

Turning to this clone: Different DNA sequences within this sample yield the same CDR3. The chain carries TRBV7-9 and TRBJ2-1; D gene uncertain. Germline assignment: CDR1 SEHNR and CDR2 FQNEAQ (reference sequence). The V end lost 1 base, the J end lost 9 bases, and 4 bases lay between the germline ends. The CDR3 consists of 11 residues. CDR3 protein: CASSLGSEQFF. CDR3 DNA: TGTGCCAGCAGCTTAGGAAGTGAGCAGTTCTTC. Complete variable domain (other parts from reference TRBV7-9 and TRBJ2-1): DTGVSQNPRHKITKRGQNVTFRCDPISEHNRLYWYRQTLGQGPEFLTYFQNEAQLEKSRLLSDRFSAERPKGSFSTLEIQRTEQGDSAMYLCASSLGSEQFFGPGTRLTVL.

The V call is TRBV30, the J call TRBJ2-1, with no clear D. Germline assignment: CDR1 GTSNPN and CDR2 SVGIG (reference sequence). The CDR3 has 14 amino acids. V shed 4 bases and J shed 5 bases, with 15 bases lying between them. CDR3 coding DNA: TGTGCCTGGAATACAGCAACTTTAAACAATGAGCAGTTCTTC. Amino acid sequence: CAWNTATLNNEQFF.

The chain is built from TRBV5-1 and TRBJ1-4, with D possibly matching TRBD1 (5 bases). This CDR3 has 13 residues. V gave up 6 bases and J gave up 6 bases, with 12 bases separating them. Germline-derived CDR1 and CDR2 are SGHRS and YFSETQ. The CDR3 DNA reads as TGCGCCAGCAAAAGGGGCGGTGATGAAAAACTGTTTTTT. Its protein is CASKRGGDEKLFF.

This clone came up a few times. The chain is built from TRBV5-1 and TRBJ2-2; a weak D match, TRBD2 (5 bases). V lost 4 bases and J 4 bases, leaving 11 bases between the germline ends. The CDR3 spans 14 residues. Germline assignment: CDR1 SGHRS and CDR2 YFSETQ. CDR3 nucleotide sequence: TGCGCCAGCAGCGCCGGGGATAGCACCGGGGAGCTGTTTTTT. Its protein product is CASSAGDSTGELFF.

The V gene is TRBV6-5, the J gene TRBJ2-3; perhaps TRBD1 as D (6 bases). CDR1 and CDR2 (germline): MNHEY, SVGAGI. The length of the CDR3 is 12 residues. The germline V and J ends were trimmed by 6 bases and 9 bases, with 13 bases remaining between them. CDR3 DNA sequence: TGTGCCAGCAGGAACCTCCAGGGGACGCAGTATTTT. Translating gives CASRNLQGTQYF.

The chain recombines TRBV29-1 with TRBJ2-1; D call uncertain. Germline V lookup: CDR1 SQVTM, CDR2 ANQGSEA. This CDR3 is built from 10 residues. V lost 5 bases and J 8 bases, leaving 7 bases between the germline ends. The CDR3 loop reads CSVLSHEQFF. Here the CDR3 DNA reads TGCAGCGTTCTTAGCCATGAGCAGTTCTTC.